This passage covers 18 T cell receptor beta chains from one sample sequenced in a study of memory CD8 T cells in hepatitis C reinfection. Assay: immunoSEQ multiplex PCR; the TCRdb copy retains only in-frame clones and omits some. The table has about 43,000 clones, 85% to 90% seen once; the top ten hold under 0.9%. As for time point: late/post reinfection, 12 to 24 weeks after detection. TCR sequencing was done directly ex vivo on sorted cells, without expansion in vitro. The sample taken for sequencing was naive CD8+ T cells sorted from blood. The receptors were sampled from a young man with hepatitis C virus infection.

The chain links TRBV7-9 to TRBJ2-3; 7 bases map to TRBD2. CDR3 length: 15 residues. The ends lost 1 base at V and 1 base at J; junction bases unmatched: 2. The germline gives CDR1 SEHNR, CDR2 FQNEAQ (reference sequence). CDR3 sequence (DNA): TGTGCCAGCAGCTTAGAGGCGGGGGGCACAGATACGCAGTATTTT. Its translation is CASSLEAGGTDTQYF.

V gene TRBV7-8 combines with J gene TRBJ1-1; D unresolved. The germline gives CDR1 SGHVS, CDR2 FQNEAQ. The CDR3 runs to 13 residues. Between the trimmed V and J ends, which lost 5 bases and 5 bases, there was a span of 12 bases. The CDR3 reads CASSTEVGTEAFF. CDR3 nucleotide sequence: TGTGCCAGCAGCACCGAGGTCGGTACTGAAGCTTTCTTT. Drawing the rest from reference TRBV7-8 and TRBJ1-1, the complete variable domain is GAGVSQSPRYKVAKRGQDVALRCDPISGHVSLFWYQQALGQGPEFLTYFQNEAQLDKSGLPSDRFFAERPEGSVSTLKIQRTQQEDSAVYLCASSTEVGTEAFFGQGTRLTVV.

This rearrangement joins TRBV7-9 to TRBJ2-2, with TRBD1 as a possible D gene (6 bases). CDR1 is SEHNR and CDR2 is FQNEAQ in the germline V gene (reference sequence). The CDR3 has 17 amino acids. The ends were cut back, 1 base at V and 0 bases at J, with 12 bases in the middle. The CDR3: CASSLGPGTSNTGELFF. The CDR3, as DNA: TGTGCCAGCAGCTTAGGCCCCGGGACATCGAACACCGGGGAGCTGTTTTTT.

The rearrangement links TRBV19 to TRBJ2-3; 13 bases line up with TRBD2. Germline V lookup: CDR1 LNHDA, CDR2 SQIVND (reference sequence). The CDR3 has 15 residues. V dropped 5 bases and J dropped 4; count of bases not matched to a gene: 3. The CDR3 region has the DNA TGTGCCAGTAGTTTTACTAGCGGGAGGGCAGATACGCAGTATTTT. Translating gives CASSFTSGRADTQYF.

The chain uses TRBV7-9 and TRBJ1-1, with TRBD1 matching 8 bases. The V gene's germline CDR1 is SEHNR and CDR2 FQNEAQ (reference sequence). The CDR3 covers 16 residues. V lost 5 bases and J lost 4; bases outside the gene matches: 12. In DNA, the CDR3 is TGTGCCAGCAGCCTCGGCCAGGGGGCAAGGGGCACTGAAGCTTTCTTT. Protein: CASSLGQGARGTEAFF.

This clone was counted only a few times. The J gene is TRBJ1-5, the V gene TRBV2, with 7 positions matching TRBD1. The V and J ends lost 9 bases and 0 bases, in that order; junction bases with no gene match: 8. Looked up from germline, CDR1 is SNHLY and CDR2 is FYNNEI. This CDR3 region has 15 residues. This CDR3 reads CASRDSPYSNQPQHF. The CDR3 DNA reads TGTGCCAGTCGGGACAGTCCATATAGCAATCAGCCCCAGCATTTT.

The chain recombines TRBV29-1 with TRBJ2-7, with 10 bases fitting TRBD1. Germline V gives CDR1 SQVTM, CDR2 ANQGSEA. V was clipped by 7 bases and J by 3 bases; unmatched bases: 6. The CDR3 loop spans 13 amino acids. CDR3 bases: TGCAGCGCGGAGGGACAGGGGAACTACGAGCAGTACTTC. This encodes CSAEGQGNYEQYF.

The rearrangement links TRBV29-1 to TRBJ2-7; TRBD2 matches at 8 bases. CDR3 size: 13 residues. Germline CDR1 is SQVTM and CDR2 is ANQGSEA. V gave up 6 bases and J gave up 2 bases; unmatched junction bases: 6. The CDR3 region has the DNA TGCAGCGTGACACTAGCGGCTACCTACGAGCAGTACTTC. The encoded protein is CSVTLAATYEQYF.

The rearrangement links TRBV28 to TRBJ2-2; tentatively, D is TRBD2 (5 bases). Trimming cost V 8 bases and J 2 bases, with 6 bases left between them. This CDR3 has 12 residues. Germline V gene sequence: CDR1 MDHEN, CDR2 SYDVKM. For the CDR3, the DNA is TGTGCCAGCCGGGGAAACACCGGGGAGCTGTTTTTT. Its protein product is CASRGNTGELFF.

The chain combines TRBV7-3 with TRBJ2-3; no definite D call. The germline V and J ends were trimmed by 4 bases and 4 bases, with 9 bases remaining between them. The CDR3 contains 13 residues. Germline V CDR1 and CDR2: SGHTA, FQGTGA. The CDR3 nucleotides read TGTGCCAGCAGCTATCTAGTGGCAGATACGCAGTATTTT. Translated: CASSYLVADTQYF.

CDR3 nucleotide sequence: TGTGCCAGTAGTATCGACAGTACCTACGAGCAGTACTTC. It encodes CASSIDSTYEQYF. The V gene is TRBV19, the J gene TRBJ2-7; TRBD1 might be the D (5 bases). The CDR3 consists of 13 residues. Germline CDR1 and CDR2: LNHDA and SQIVND (reference sequence). The ends were cut back, 3 bases at V and 2 bases at J, with 8 bases in the middle.

The V and J genes are TRBV2 and TRBJ2-1; 8 nucleotides match TRBD1. The V and J ends lost 5 bases and 0 bases, in that order; junction bases with no gene match: 6. Germline assignment: CDR1 SNHLY and CDR2 FYNNEI. The CDR3 is 16 residues long. The CDR3: CASSSGTGHSYNEQFF. CDR3 bases: TGTGCCAGCAGTTCCGGGACAGGTCACTCCTACAATGAGCAGTTCTTC.

V is TRBV19 and J is TRBJ2-1, with 7 positions matching TRBD1. This CDR3 has 15 residues. The germline CDR1 and CDR2 sequences are LNHDA and SQIVND (reference sequence). J lost 1 base, V lost 5 bases, and 5 bases had no gene match. The CDR3 DNA follows: TGTGCCAGTAGTCACGCGGACAGGTCCTACAATGAGCAGTTCTTC. This translates into CASSHADRSYNEQFF.

CDR3 loop: CASRSYSYNSPLHF. For the CDR3, the DNA is TGTGCCAGTAGAAGCTACTCCTATAATTCACCCCTCCACTTT. The chain links TRBV19 to TRBJ1-6; D ambiguous. The CDR3 contains 14 residues. From germline, CDR1 is LNHDA and CDR2 SQIVND (reference sequence). V lost 6 bases to trimming and J lost 0 bases, with 6 bases between them.

This clone was detected only once. The CDR3 loop is CASSLLGQGNTGELFF. Written as DNA, the CDR3 is TGTGCCAGCAGCCTACTAGGACAGGGAAACACCGGGGAGCTGTTTTTT. The V gene is TRBV11-2, the J gene TRBJ2-2; 8 positions match TRBD1. The trim removed 5 bases at V and 2 bases at J, leaving 7 bases unmatched. The germline V gene encodes CDR1 SGHAT and CDR2 FQNNGV. The CDR3 loop spans 16 amino acids.

This chain links TRBV27 with TRBJ1-1; D unresolved. V lost 6 bases and J lost 4, with 9 bases in between. Germline CDR1 is MNHEY and CDR2 is SMNVEV (reference sequence). The CDR3 has 12 amino acids. The CDR3 DNA is TGTGCCAGCAGCGATAGATTCACTGAAGCTTTCTTT. Translated: CASSDRFTEAFF.

The chain recombines TRBV30 with TRBJ1-1; D not resolved. The CDR3 covers 13 residues. CDR1 is GTSNPN and CDR2 is SVGIG in the germline V gene (reference sequence). The ends were cut back, 0 bases at V and 4 bases at J, with 9 bases in the middle. As DNA, the CDR3 is TGTGCCTGGAGTGTACGGGGAAGCACTGAAGCTTTCTTT. Translated, it gives CAWSVRGSTEAFF.

The rearrangement uses TRBV27 and TRBJ1-1, with D maybe TRBD1 (6 bases). The length of the CDR3 is 15 residues. Trimming pared 6 bases from V and 3 bases from J, leaving 17 bases between. Germline-derived CDR1 and CDR2 are MNHEY and SMNVEV (reference sequence). CDR3: CASSITGHMDTEAFF. CDR3 DNA sequence: TGTGCCAGCAGCATTACGGGACATATGGACACTGAAGCTTTCTTT.